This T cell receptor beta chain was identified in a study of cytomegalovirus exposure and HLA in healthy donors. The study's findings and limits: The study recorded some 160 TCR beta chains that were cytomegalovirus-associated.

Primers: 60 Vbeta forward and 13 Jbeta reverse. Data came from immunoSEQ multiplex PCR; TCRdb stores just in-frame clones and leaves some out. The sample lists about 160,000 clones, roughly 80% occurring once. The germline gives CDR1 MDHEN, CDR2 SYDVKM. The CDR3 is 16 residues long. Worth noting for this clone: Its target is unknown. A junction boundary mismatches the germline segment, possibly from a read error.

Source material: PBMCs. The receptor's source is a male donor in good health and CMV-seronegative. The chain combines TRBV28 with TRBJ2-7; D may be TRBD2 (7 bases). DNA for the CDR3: TGTGCCAGCAGTTCCACCGGGGAGGGGGACTCCTACGAGCAGTGCTTC. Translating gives CASSSTGEGDSYEQCF.